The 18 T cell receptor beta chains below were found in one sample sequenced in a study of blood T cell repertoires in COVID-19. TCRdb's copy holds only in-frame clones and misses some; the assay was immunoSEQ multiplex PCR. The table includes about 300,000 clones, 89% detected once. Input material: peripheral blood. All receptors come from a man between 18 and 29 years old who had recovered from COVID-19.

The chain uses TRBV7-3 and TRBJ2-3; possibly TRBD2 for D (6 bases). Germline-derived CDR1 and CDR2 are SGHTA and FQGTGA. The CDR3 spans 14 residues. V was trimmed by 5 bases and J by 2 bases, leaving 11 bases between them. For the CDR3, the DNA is TGTGCCAGCAGCCGCAGGACTATCACAGATACGCAGTATTTT. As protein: CASSRRTITDTQYF. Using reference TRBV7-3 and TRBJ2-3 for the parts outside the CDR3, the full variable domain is GAGVSQTPSNKVTEKGKYVELRCDPISGHTALYWYRQSLGQGPEFLIYFQGTGAADDSGLPNDRFFAVRPEGSVSTLKIQRTERGDSAVYLCASSRRTITDTQYFGPGTRLTVL.

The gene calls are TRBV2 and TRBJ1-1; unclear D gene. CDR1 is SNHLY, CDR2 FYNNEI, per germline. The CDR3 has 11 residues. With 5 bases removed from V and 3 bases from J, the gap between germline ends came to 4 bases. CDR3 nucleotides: TGTGCCAGCAGTCAGGACACTGAAGCTTTCTTT. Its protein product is CASSQDTEAFF.

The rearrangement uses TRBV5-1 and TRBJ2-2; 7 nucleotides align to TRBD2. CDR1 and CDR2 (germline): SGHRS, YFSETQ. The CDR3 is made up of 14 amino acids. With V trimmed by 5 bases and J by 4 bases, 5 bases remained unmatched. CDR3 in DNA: TGCGCCAGCAGTCTCGGCGGGGGCACCGGGGAGCTGTTTTTT. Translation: CASSLGGGTGELFF.

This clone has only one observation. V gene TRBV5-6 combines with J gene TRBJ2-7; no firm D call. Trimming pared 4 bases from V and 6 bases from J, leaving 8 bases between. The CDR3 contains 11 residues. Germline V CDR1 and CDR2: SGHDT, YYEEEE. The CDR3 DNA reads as TGTGCCAGCAGCGTCAGAGGCGAGCAGTACTTC. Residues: CASSVRGEQYF.

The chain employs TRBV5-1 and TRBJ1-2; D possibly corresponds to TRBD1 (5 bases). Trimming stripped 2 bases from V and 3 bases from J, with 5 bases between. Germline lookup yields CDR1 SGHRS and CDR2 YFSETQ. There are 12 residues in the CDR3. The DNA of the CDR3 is TGCGCCAGCAGCTTAGGGGACTATGGCTACACCTTC. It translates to CASSLGDYGYTF.

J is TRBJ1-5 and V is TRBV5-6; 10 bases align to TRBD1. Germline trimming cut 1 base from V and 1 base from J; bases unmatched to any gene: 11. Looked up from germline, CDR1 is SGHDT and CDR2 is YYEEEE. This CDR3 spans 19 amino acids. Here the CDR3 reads CASSLRDRGRSTSNQPQHF. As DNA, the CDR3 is TGTGCCAGCAGCTTGAGGGACAGGGGCCGGTCTACGAGCAATCAGCCCCAGCATTTT.

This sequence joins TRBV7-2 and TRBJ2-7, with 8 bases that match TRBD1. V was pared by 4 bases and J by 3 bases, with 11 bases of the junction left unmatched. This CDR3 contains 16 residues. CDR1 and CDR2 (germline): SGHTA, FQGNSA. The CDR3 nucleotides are TGTGCCAGCAGCTCCCATGGACAGGGTACTATCTACGAGCAGTACTTC. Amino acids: CASSSHGQGTIYEQYF.

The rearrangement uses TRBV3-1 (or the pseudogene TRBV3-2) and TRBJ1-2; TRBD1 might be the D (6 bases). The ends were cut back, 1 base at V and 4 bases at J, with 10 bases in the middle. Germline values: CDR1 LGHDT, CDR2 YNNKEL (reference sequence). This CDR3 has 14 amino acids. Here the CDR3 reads CASSQGTDLYGYTF. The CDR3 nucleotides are TGTGCCAGCAGCCAAGGGACAGACCTCTATGGCTACACCTTC.

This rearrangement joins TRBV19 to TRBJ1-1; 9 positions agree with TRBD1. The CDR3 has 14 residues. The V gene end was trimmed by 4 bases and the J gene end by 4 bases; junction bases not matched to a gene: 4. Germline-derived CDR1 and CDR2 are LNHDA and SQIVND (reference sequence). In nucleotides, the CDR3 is TGTGCCAGTAGTACCGGACAGGGGACCACTGAAGCTTTCTTT. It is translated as CASSTGQGTTEAFF.

CDR3 residues: CATYGYPSEQYF. The CDR3 nucleotides read TGTGCCACCTACGGGTACCCCTCCGAGCAGTACTTC. The chain uses TRBV28 and TRBJ2-7, with D uncertain. The length of the CDR3 is 12 residues. V was shortened by 10 bases and J by 6 bases, with 16 bases between the two germline ends. Germline loops: CDR1 MDHEN, CDR2 SYDVKM.

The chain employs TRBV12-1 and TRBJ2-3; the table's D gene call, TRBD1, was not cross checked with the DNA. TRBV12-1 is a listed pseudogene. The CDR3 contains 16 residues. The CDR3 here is CASSSAGDRATDTQYF. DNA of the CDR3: TGTGCCAGCAGCTCTGCGGGGGACAGAGCAACAGATACGCAGTATTTT.

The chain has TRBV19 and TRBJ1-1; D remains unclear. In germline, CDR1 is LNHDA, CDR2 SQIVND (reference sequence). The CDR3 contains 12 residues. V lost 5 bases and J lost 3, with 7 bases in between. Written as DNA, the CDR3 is TGTGCCAGTAGTCCCCCTCACACTGAAGCTTTCTTT. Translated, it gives CASSPPHTEAFF.

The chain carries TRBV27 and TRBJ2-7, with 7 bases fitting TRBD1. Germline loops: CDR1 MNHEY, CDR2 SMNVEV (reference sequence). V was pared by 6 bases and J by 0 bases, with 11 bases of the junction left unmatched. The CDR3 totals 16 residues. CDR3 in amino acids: CASSPTTGVLSYEQYF. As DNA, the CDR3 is TGTGCCAGCAGCCCCACCACAGGGGTCCTCTCCTACGAGCAGTACTTC.

The CDR3 spells CASSTSGEINEQFF. In DNA, the CDR3 is TGTGCCAGCAGCACTAGCGGGGAGATCAATGAGCAGTTCTTC. The chain joins TRBV11-3 to TRBJ2-1; TRBD2 aligns across 10 bases. The V gene's germline CDR1 is SGHNT and CDR2 YENEEA. The CDR3 runs 14 residues. V lost 5 bases and J lost 6; bases outside the gene matches: 4.

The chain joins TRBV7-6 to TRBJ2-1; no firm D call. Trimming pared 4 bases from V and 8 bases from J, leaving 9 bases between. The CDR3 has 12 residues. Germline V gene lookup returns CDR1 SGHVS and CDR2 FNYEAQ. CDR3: CASSSDSYEQFF. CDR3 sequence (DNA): TGTGCCAGCAGCTCCGACTCCTATGAGCAGTTCTTC.

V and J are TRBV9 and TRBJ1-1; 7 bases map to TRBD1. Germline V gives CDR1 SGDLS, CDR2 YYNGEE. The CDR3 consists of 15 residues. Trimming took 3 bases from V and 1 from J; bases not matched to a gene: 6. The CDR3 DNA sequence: TGTGCCAGCAGCGCACAACAGGGGTCGAACACTGAAGCTTTCTTT. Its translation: CASSAQQGSNTEAFF.

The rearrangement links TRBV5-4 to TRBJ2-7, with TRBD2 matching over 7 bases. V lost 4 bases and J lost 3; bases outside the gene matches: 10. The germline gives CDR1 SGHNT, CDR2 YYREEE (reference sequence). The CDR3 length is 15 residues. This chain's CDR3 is CASSPMGGGVYEQYF. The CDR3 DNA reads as TGTGCCAGCAGCCCCATGGGTGGGGGGGTCTACGAGCAGTACTTC.

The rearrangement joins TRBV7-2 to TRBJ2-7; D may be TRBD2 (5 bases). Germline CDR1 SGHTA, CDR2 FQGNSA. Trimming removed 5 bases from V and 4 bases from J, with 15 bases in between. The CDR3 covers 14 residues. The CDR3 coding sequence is TGTGCCAGCAGCCTACTAGACGCAGCTTACGAGCAGTACTTC. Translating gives CASSLLDAAYEQYF. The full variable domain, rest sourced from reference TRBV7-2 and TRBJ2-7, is GAGVSQSPSNKVTEKGKDVELRCDPISGHTALYWYRQSLGQGLEFLIYFQGNSAPDKSGLPSDRFSAERTGGSVSTLTIQRTQQEDSAVYLCASSLLDAAYEQYFGPGTRLTVT.